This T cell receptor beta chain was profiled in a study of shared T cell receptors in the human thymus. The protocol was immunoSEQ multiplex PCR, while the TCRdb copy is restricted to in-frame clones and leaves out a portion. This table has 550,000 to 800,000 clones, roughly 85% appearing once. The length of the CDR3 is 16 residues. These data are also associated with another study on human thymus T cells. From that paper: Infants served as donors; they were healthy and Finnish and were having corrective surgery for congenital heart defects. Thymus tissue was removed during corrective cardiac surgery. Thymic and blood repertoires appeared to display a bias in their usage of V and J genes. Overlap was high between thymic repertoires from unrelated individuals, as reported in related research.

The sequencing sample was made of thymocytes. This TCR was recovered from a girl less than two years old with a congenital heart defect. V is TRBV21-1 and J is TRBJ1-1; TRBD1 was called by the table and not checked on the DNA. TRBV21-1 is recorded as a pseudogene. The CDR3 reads CASSAGTGSGNTEAFF. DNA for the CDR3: TGTGCCAGCAGCGCCGGGACAGGGTCGGGGAACACTGAAGCTTTCTTT.